This TCR beta chain was found in a study of sequential checkpoint blockade in melanoma. V lost 3 bases, J lost 3 bases, and 7 bases stayed unmatched. Germline CDR1 is MNHEY and CDR2 is SMNVEV (reference sequence). The CDR3 length is 16 residues. Assay: immunoSEQ multiplex PCR; the TCRdb copy retains only in-frame clones and omits some. The sample has approximately 28,000 clones, around nine tenths seen once. The treatment here: randomized to nivolumab then ipilimumab (arm A) or the reverse (arm B). This chain uses TRBV27 with TRBJ2-1; 8 bases line up with TRBD2. The sequencing used CD8+ T cells sorted from blood (inferred from file names), collected from a patient given nivolumab and ipilimumab in sequence. The TCR originated in a human donor with melanoma. CDR3 sequence: CASSLDPGGLYNEQFF. DNA for the CDR3: TGTGCCAGCAGTTTGGATCCGGGAGGGCTCTACAATGAGCAGTTCTTC.